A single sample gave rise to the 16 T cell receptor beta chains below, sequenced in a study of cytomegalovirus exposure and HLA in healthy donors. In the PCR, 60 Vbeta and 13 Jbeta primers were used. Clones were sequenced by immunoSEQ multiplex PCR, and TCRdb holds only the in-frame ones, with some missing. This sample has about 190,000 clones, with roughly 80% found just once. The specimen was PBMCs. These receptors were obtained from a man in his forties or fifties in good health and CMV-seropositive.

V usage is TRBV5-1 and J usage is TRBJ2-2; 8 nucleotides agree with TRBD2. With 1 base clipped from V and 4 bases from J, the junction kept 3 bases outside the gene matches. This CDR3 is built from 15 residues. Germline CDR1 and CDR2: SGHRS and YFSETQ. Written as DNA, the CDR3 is TGCGCCAGCAGCTTGACTAGCGGCCTCACCGGGGAGCTGTTTTTT. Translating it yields CASSLTSGLTGELFF. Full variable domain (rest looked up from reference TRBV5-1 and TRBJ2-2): KAGVTQTPRYLIKTRGQQVTLSCSPISGHRSVSWYQQTPGQGLQFLFEYFSETQRNKGNFPGRFSGRQFSNSRSEMNVSTLELGDSALYLCASSLTSGLTGELFFGEGSRLTVL.

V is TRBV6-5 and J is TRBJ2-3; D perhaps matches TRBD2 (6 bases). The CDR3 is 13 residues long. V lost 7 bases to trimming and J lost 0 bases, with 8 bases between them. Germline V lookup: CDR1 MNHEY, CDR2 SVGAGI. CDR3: CASTGASTDTQYF. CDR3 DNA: TGTGCCAGCACGGGAGCTAGCACAGATACGCAGTATTTT.

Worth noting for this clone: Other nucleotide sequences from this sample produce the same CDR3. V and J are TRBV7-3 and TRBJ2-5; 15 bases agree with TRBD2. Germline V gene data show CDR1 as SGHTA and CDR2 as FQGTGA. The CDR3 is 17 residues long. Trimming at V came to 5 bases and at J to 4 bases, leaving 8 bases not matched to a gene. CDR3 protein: CASSPGLAGGPRETQYF. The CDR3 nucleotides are TGTGCCAGCAGCCCAGGACTAGCGGGGGGGCCAAGAGAGACCCAGTACTTC.

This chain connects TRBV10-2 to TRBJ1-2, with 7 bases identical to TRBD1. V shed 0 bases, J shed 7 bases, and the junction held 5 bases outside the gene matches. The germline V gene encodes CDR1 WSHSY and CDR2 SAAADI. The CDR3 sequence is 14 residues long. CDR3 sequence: CASSESDRVSGYTF. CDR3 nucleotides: TGCGCCAGCAGTGAGTCCGACAGGGTCTCTGGCTACACCTTC.

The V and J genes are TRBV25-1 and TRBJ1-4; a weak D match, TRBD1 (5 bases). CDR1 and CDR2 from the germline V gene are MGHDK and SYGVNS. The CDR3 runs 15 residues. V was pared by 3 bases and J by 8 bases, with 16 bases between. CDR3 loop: CASSEGQGMSEKLFF. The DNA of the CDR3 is TGTGCCAGCAGTGAGGGGCAAGGGATGAGCGAAAAACTGTTTTTT. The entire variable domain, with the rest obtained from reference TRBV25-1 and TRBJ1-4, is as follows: EADIYQTPRYLVIGTGKKITLECSQTMGHDKMYWYQQDPGMELHLIHYSYGVNSTEKGDLSSESTVSRIRTEHFPLTLESARPSHTSQYLCASSEGQGMSEKLFFGSGTQLSVL.

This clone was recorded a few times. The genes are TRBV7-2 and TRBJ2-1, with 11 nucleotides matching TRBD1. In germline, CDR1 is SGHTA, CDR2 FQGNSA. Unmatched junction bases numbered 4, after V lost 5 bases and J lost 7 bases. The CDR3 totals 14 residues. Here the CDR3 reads CASSQGQGGNEQFF. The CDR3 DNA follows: TGTGCCAGCAGCCAGGGACAGGGGGGTAATGAGCAGTTCTTC.

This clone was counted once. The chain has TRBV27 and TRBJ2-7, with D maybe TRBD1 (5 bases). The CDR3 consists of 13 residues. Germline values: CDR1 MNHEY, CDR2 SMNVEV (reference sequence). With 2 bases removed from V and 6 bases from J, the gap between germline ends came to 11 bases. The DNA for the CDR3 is TGTGCCAGCAGTTTAGTGGGGCCGGTCGAGCAGTACTTC. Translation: CASSLVGPVEQYF.

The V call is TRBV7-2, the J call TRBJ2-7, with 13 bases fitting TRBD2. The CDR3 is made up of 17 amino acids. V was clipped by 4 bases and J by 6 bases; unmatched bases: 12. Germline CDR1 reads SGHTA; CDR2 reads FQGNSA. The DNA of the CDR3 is TGTGCCAGCAGCTACAAGGGACTAGCGGGGACCCTTGGCGAGCAGTACTTC. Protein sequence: CASSYKGLAGTLGEQYF.

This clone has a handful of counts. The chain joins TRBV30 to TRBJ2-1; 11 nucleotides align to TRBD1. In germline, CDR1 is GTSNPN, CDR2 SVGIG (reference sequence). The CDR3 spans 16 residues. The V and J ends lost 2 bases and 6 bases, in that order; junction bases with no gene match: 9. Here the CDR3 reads CAWSPTGTGGGNEQFF. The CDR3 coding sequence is TGTGCCTGGAGTCCAACAGGGACAGGGGGGGGCAATGAGCAGTTCTTC.

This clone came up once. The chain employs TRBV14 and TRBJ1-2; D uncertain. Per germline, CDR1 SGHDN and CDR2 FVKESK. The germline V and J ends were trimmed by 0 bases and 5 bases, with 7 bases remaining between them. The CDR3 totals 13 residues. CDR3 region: CASSQDWAYGYTF. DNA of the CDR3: TGTGCCAGCAGCCAAGATTGGGCGTATGGCTACACCTTC.

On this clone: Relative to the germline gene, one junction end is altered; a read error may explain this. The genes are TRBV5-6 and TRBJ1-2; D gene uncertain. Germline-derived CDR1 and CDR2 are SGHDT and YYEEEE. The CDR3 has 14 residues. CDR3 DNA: TGTGCCAGCAGCCCCCCGAGGGTCAACTATGGTTACACCTTC. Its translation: CASSPPRVNYGYTF. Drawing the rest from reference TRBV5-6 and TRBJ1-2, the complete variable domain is DAGVTQSPTHLIKTRGQQVTLRCSPKSGHDTVSWYQQALGQGPQFIFQYYEEEERQRGNFPDRFSGHQFPNYSSELNVNALLLGDSALYLCASSPPRVNYGYTFGSGTRLTVV.

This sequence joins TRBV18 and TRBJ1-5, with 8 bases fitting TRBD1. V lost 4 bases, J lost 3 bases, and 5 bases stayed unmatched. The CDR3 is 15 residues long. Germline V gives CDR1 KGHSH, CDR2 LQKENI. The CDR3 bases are TGTGCCAGCTCACTGGGGACAGGAGCCAATCAGCCCCAGCATTTT. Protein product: CASSLGTGANQPQHF.

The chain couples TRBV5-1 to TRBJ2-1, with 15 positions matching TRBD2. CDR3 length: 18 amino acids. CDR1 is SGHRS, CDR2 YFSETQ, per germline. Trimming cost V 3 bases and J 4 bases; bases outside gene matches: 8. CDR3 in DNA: TGCGCCAGCAGCTCCGGACTAGCGGGGGGGCCGATGTACAATGAGCAGTTCTTC. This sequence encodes CASSSGLAGGPMYNEQFF.

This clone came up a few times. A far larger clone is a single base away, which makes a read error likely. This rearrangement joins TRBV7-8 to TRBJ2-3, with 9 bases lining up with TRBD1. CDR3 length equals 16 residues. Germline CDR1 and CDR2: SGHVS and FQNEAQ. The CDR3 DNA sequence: TGTGCCAGCAGCACCCGGACAGGGGCCGGCACACATACGCAGTATTTT. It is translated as CASSTRTGAGTHTQYF.

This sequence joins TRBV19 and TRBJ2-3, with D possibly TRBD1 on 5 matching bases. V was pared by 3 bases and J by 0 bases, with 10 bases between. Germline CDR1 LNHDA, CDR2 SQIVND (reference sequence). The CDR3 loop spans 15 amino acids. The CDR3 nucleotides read TGTGCCAGTAGTATTTCCAGGGTCAGCACAGATACGCAGTATTTT. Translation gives CASSISRVSTDTQYF.

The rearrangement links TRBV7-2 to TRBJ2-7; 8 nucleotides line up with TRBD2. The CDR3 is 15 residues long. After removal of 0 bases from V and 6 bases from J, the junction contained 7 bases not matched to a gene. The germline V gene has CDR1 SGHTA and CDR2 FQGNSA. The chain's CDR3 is CASSLAGRGLGEQYF. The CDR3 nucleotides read TGTGCCAGCAGCTTAGCGGGGAGGGGACTAGGCGAGCAGTACTTC. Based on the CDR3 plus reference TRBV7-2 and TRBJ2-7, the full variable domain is GAGVSQSPSNKVTEKGKDVELRCDPISGHTALYWYRQSLGQGLEFLIYFQGNSAPDKSGLPSDRFSAERTGGSVSTLTIQRTQQEDSAVYLCASSLAGRGLGEQYFGPGTRLTVT.